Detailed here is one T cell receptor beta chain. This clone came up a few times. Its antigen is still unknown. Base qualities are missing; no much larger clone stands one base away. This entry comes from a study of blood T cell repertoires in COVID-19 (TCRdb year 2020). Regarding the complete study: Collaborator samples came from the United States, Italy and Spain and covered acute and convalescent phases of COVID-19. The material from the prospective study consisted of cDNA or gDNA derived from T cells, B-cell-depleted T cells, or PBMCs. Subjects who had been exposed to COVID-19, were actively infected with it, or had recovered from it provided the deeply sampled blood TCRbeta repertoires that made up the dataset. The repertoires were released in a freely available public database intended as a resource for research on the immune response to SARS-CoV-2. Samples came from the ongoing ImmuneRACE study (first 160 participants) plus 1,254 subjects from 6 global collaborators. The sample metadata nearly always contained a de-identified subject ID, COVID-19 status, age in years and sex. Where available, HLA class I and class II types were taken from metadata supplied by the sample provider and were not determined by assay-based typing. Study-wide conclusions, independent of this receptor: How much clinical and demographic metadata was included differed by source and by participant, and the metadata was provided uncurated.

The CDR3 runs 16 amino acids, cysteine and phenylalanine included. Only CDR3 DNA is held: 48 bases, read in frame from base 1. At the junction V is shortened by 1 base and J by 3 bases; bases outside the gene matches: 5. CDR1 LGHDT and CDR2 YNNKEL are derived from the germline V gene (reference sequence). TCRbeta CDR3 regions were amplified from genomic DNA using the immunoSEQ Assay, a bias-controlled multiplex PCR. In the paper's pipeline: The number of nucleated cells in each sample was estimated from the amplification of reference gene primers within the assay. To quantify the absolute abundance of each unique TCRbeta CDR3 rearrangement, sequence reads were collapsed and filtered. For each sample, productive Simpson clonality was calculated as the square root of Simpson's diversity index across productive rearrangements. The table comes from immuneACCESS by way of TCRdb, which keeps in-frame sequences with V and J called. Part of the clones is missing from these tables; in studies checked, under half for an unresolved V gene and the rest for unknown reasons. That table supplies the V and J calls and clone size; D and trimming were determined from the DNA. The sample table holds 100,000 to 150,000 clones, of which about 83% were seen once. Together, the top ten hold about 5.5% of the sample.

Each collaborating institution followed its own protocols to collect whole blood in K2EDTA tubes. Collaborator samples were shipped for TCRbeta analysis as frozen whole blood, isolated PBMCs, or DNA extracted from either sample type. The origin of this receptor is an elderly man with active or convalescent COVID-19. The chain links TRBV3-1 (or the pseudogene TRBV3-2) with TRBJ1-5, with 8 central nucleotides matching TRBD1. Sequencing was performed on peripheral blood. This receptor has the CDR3 CASSQGRDRNNQPQHF. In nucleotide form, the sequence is TGTGCCAGCAGCCAAGGTCGGGACAGGAACAATCAGCCCCAGCATTTT.